This T cell receptor (beta chain) was captured by sequencing in a study of T cell repertoires in cytomegalovirus infection. CDR3 length: 15 amino acids. The germline V gene encodes CDR1 SEHNR and CDR2 FQNEAQ (reference sequence). V was clipped by 5 bases and J by 8 bases; unmatched bases: 9. TCRdb redid the calling of the reads with MiXCR, one entry per CDR3 protein. The table shows 250,000 to 300,000 distinct CDR3 sequences, with approximately 22% occurring only once. In its sample, this clonotype was seen many times. The antigen is unknown. The sample consisted of cultured PBMCs, taken from culture after CMV antigen stimulation. The chain is built from TRBV7-9 and TRBJ2-1; 10 bases align to TRBD1. The clonotype comes from a human donor in good health (CMV status not recorded). Some clones in this sample may be carry-over from other donors' samples. The CDR3, as DNA: TGTGCCAGCAGCCCTAGACAGGGGGCGGTCGATGAGCAGTTCTTC. Protein: CASSPRQGAVDEQFF.